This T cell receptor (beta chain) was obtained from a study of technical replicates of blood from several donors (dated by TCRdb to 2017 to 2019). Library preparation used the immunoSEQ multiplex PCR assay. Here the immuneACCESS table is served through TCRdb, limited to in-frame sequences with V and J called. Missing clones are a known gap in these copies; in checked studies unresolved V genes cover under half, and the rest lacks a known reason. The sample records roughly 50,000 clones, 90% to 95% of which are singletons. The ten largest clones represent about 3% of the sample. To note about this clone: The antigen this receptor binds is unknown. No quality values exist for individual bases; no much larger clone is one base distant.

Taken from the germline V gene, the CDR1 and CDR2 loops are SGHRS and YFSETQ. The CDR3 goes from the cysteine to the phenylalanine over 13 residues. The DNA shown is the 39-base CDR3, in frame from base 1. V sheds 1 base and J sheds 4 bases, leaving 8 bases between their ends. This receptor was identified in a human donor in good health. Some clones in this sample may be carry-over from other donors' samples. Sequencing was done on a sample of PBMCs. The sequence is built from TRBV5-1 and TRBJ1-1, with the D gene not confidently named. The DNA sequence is TGCGCCAGCAGCTTGACGGAGGGCACTGAAGCTTTCTTT. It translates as CASSLTEGTEAFF.